The 24 T cell receptor beta chains listed next were all sequenced from one sample in a study of human T cells and chemical hapten exposure. TCRdb processed the RACE reads anew with MiXCR; each CDR3 protein has one entry. The top ten hold around 2.8% of the sample, which has about 120,000 distinct CDR3 sequences, approximately 13% seen once. The time point: pre-sensitization, week 0. Stated treatment: therapeutic diphenylcyclopropenone sensitization with weekly scalp DPC. The sequencing here drew on whole blood, taken in connection with sensitization to the hapten diphenylcyclopropenone (DPC). The receptors come from a woman aged 18-29 years with alopecia areata. Some clones in this sample may be carry-over from other donors' samples.

The table lists this clonotype with a few counts. The V and J genes are TRBV29-1 and TRBJ2-7, with 14 bases identical to TRBD2. Looked up from germline, CDR1 is SQVTM and CDR2 is ANQGSEA. V was clipped by 4 bases and J by 3 bases; unmatched bases: 2. The CDR3 covers 14 residues. This chain's CDR3 is CSVGTSGGFYEQYF. The DNA for the CDR3 is TGCAGCGTTGGGACTAGCGGGGGGTTCTACGAGCAGTACTTC.

The chain combines TRBV6-5 with TRBJ2-7, with TRBD2 as a possible D gene (5 bases). V lost 1 base, J lost 4 bases, and 11 bases lay in between. Germline-derived CDR1 and CDR2 are MNHEY and SVGAGI. This CDR3 spans 14 amino acids. The CDR3 coding sequence is TGTGCCAGCAGTTACTTAGGGAGCAGATACGAGCAGTACTTC. Its protein product is CASSYLGSRYEQYF.

This chain uses TRBV10-3 with TRBJ2-7; no clear D. V was shortened by 8 bases and J by 2 bases, with 13 bases between the two germline ends. This CDR3 comprises 13 residues. The germline V gene has CDR1 ENHRY and CDR2 SYGVKD. The CDR3 is CAIGPLVAYEQYF. CDR3 sequence (DNA): TGTGCCATCGGTCCCCTCGTAGCCTACGAGCAGTACTTC.

The chain has TRBV11-2 and TRBJ1-6; D is unclear. Germline V lookup: CDR1 SGHAT, CDR2 FQNNGV. This CDR3 is built from 17 residues. V lost 0 bases to trimming and J lost 3 bases, with 12 bases between them. CDR3 DNA sequence: TGTGCCAGCAGCTTAGAACTCTCGGACGGCTATAATTCACCCCTCCACTTT. Translation gives CASSLELSDGYNSPLHF.

This clonotype was detected a few times. The chain links TRBV5-1 to TRBJ2-3; possibly TRBD1 or TRBD2 for D (5 bases each). The germline V gene encodes CDR1 SGHRS and CDR2 YFSETQ. V lost 0 bases to trimming and J lost 8 bases, with 16 bases between them. This CDR3 contains 15 residues. The CDR3 here is CASSLERPRGATQYF. The CDR3 DNA is TGCGCCAGCAGCTTGGAGAGGCCCCGAGGGGCTACGCAGTATTTT.

The chain employs TRBV20-1 and TRBJ2-7, with D tentatively TRBD1 or TRBD2 (6 bases each). Germline V CDR1 and CDR2: DFQATT, SNEGSKA (reference sequence). The CDR3 covers 13 residues. With 6 bases removed from V and 3 bases from J, the gap between germline ends came to 15 bases. This chain's CDR3 is CSASGGGLYEQYF. CDR3 nucleotide sequence: TGCAGTGCATCCGGGGGCGGACTCTACGAGCAGTACTTC.

V is TRBV6-1 and J is TRBJ1-5; D remains unclear. V shed 3 bases and J shed 3 bases, with 9 bases lying between them. The germline V gene encodes CDR1 MNHNS and CDR2 SASEGT. The CDR3 is made up of 14 amino acids. The CDR3, as DNA: TGTGCCAGCAGTGATCCCCCGGACAATCAGCCCCAGCATTTT. Its translation: CASSDPPDNQPQHF.

The CDR3 region has the DNA TGTGCCAGCTCACCAACCAGTGGAAACACCATATATTTT. It specifies CASSPTSGNTIYF. This chain links TRBV18 with TRBJ1-3; D gene uncertain. Germline assignment: CDR1 KGHSH and CDR2 LQKENI. The CDR3 sequence is 13 residues long. Trimming cost V 2 bases and J 3 bases, with 5 bases left between them.

This clonotype was detected only a few times. V usage is TRBV5-4 and J usage is TRBJ2-3; no clear D gene. The CDR3 covers 13 residues. Germline V gene data show CDR1 as SGHNT and CDR2 as YYREEE (reference sequence). The V end lost 4 bases, the J end lost 3 bases, and 9 bases lay between the germline ends. The CDR3 DNA reads TGTGCCAGCAGCATCGGACCAACAGATACGCAGTATTTT. It codes for CASSIGPTDTQYF.

This clonotype was seen a few times. The rearrangement links TRBV28 to TRBJ1-6, with TRBD1 as a possible D gene (6 bases). Germline V CDR1 and CDR2: MDHEN, SYDVKM. CDR3 length: 12 residues. V was clipped by 3 bases and J by 12 bases, with 9 bases between them. The CDR3 DNA follows: TGTGCCAGCAGTTTCAGGGGAGTACCCCTCCACTTT. This gives the protein CASSFRGVPLHF. Variable domain in full (rest from reference TRBV28 and TRBJ1-6): DVKVTQSSRYLVKRTGEKVFLECVQDMDHENMFWYRQDPGLGLRLIYFSYDVKMKEKGDIPEGYSVSREKKERFSLILESASTNQTSMYLCASSFRGVPLHFGNGTRLTVT.

The gene calls are TRBV20-1 and TRBJ2-7; perhaps TRBD1 as D (5 bases). Germline assignment: CDR1 DFQATT and CDR2 SNEGSKA (reference sequence). Trimming pared 3 bases from V and 3 bases from J, leaving 15 bases between. This CDR3 contains 14 residues. CDR3 residues: CSARVRVLDYEQYF. Here the CDR3 DNA reads TGCAGTGCTAGGGTCAGGGTCCTTGACTACGAGCAGTACTTC.

The V call is TRBV12-3 or TRBV12-4, the J call TRBJ2-6, with D unresolved. V lost 6 bases and J lost 2, with 5 bases in between. The CDR3 extends over 13 amino acids. CDR3 amino acids: CASSWAGANVLTF. DNA of the CDR3: TGTGCCAGCAGCTGGGCTGGGGCCAACGTCCTGACTTTC.

J is TRBJ2-3 and V is TRBV5-1; no clear D gene. Trimming pared 4 bases from V and 2 bases from J, leaving 14 bases between. CDR1 and CDR2 (germline): SGHRS, YFSETQ. The CDR3 contains 15 residues. CDR3 in amino acids: CASSVSWGNTDTQYF. The CDR3 DNA sequence: TGCGCCAGCAGCGTGTCTTGGGGAAACACAGATACGCAGTATTTT.

V and J are TRBV5-1 and TRBJ2-7; maybe TRBD1 (6 bases). Germline V lookup: CDR1 SGHRS, CDR2 YFSETQ. Trimming left V 1 base short and J 0 bases short, with 11 bases between. The CDR3 is 15 residues long. The CDR3 spells CASSLRDMVSYEQYF. In nucleotides, the CDR3 is TGCGCCAGCAGCTTGCGGGACATGGTCTCCTACGAGCAGTACTTC.

This clonotype was recorded a few times. This chain links TRBV21-1 with TRBJ2-7; the table's D call, TRBD1, has no DNA check behind it. TRBV21-1 is marked as a pseudogene. The CDR3 has 18 amino acids. The CDR3 is CASSKQADRGRRWYEQYF. CDR3 DNA: TGTGCCAGCAGCAAACAAGCGGACAGGGGGCGTAGGTGGTACGAGCAGTACTTC.

The chain recombines TRBV18 with TRBJ1-5, with a possible D match to TRBD1 (6 bases). CDR3 length: 16 amino acids. Germline lookup yields CDR1 KGHSH and CDR2 LQKENI. Trimming took 3 bases from V and 4 from J, leaving 16 bases between them. CDR3 in DNA: TGTGCCAGCTCACCGGGTCAGGGGTCGAAGAATCAGCCCCAGCATTTT. Translating it yields CASSPGQGSKNQPQHF.

This clonotype turned up a few times. The chain joins TRBV6-2 or TRBV6-3 to TRBJ2-5; 11 nucleotides line up with TRBD2. The CDR3 length is 15 residues. Germline assignment: CDR1 MNHEY and CDR2 SVGEGT. V shed 6 bases, J shed 4 bases, and the junction held 7 bases outside the gene matches. The CDR3: CASSHIAGGRETQYF. The CDR3, as DNA: TGTGCCAGCAGCCACATAGCGGGGGGGCGAGAGACCCAGTACTTC.

Many counts were recorded for this clonotype. The V call is TRBV6-5, the J call TRBJ2-7; TRBD1 matches 8 bases. Losses at the gene ends were 8 bases for V and 1 base for J; bases not matched to a gene: 7. Germline-derived CDR1 and CDR2 are MNHEY and SVGAGI. This CDR3 is built from 14 residues. The CDR3 spells CASRRGQGSYEQYF. Here the CDR3 DNA reads TGTGCCAGCCGACGTGGACAGGGATCCTACGAGCAGTACTTC.

There are a few counts of this clonotype. The chain carries TRBV18 and TRBJ2-2, with D possibly TRBD1 on 6 matching bases. The CDR3 has 15 amino acids. V was trimmed by 1 base and J by 2 bases, leaving 8 bases between them. Germline-derived CDR1 and CDR2 are KGHSH and LQKENI. The CDR3 coding sequence is TGTGCCAGCTCACCACGGGGGCTTAACACCGGGGAGCTGTTTTTT. It encodes CASSPRGLNTGELFF.

To note about this clonotype: One base away lies a much larger clone, so this may be a sequencing read error. The chain combines TRBV27 with TRBJ2-3; weak D call: TRBD1 (5 bases). Trimming cost V 3 bases and J 1 base, with 11 bases left between them. The CDR3 is 15 residues long. Germline CDR1 and CDR2: MNHEY and SMNVEV (reference sequence). CDR3: CASSFTGSGTDTQYF. Written as DNA, the CDR3 is TGTGCCAGCAGTTTTACAGGTTCCGGCACAGATACGCAGTATTTT.

The genes are TRBV3-1 and TRBJ2-7; 7 bases align to TRBD2. The CDR3 is made up of 14 amino acids. V gave up 8 bases and J gave up 0 bases; unmatched junction bases: 7. Germline-derived CDR1 and CDR2 are LGHDT and YNNKEL (reference sequence). Here the CDR3 DNA reads TGTGCCAGCTCAACGGGGGGATTCTCCTACGAGCAGTACTTC. Its translation is CASSTGGFSYEQYF.

Details on this clonotype: This may be a read error, as it is one base from a much larger clone. The rearrangement uses TRBV30 and TRBJ2-7; possibly TRBD2 for D (6 bases). Per germline, CDR1 GTSNPN and CDR2 SVGIG (reference sequence). This CDR3 has 14 residues. The CDR3: CARRPGDSSYEQYF. CDR3 nucleotide sequence: TGTGCCAGGAGGCCGGGAGACAGCTCCTACGAGCAGTACTTC.

This clonotype occurred many times. The chain links TRBV19 to TRBJ2-1; D is perhaps TRBD2 (5 bases). Germline V gene lookup returns CDR1 LNHDA and CDR2 SQIVND (reference sequence). The CDR3 contains 13 residues. V gave up 6 bases and J gave up 7 bases, with 13 bases separating them. CDR3 coding DNA: TGTGCCAGTAGCATCTCGGGGTCGAATGAGCAGTTCTTC. Translation: CASSISGSNEQFF.

The rearrangement joins TRBV20-1 to TRBJ2-1; 9 bases map to TRBD1. CDR3 length equals 16 residues. Germline CDR1 DFQATT, CDR2 SNEGSKA (reference sequence). V shed 1 base, J shed 1 base, and the junction held 5 bases outside the gene matches. The CDR3 DNA follows: TGCAGTGCTAGAGCCCCGACAGGGGGTTCCTACAATGAGCAGTTCTTC. Translating gives CSARAPTGGSYNEQFF.